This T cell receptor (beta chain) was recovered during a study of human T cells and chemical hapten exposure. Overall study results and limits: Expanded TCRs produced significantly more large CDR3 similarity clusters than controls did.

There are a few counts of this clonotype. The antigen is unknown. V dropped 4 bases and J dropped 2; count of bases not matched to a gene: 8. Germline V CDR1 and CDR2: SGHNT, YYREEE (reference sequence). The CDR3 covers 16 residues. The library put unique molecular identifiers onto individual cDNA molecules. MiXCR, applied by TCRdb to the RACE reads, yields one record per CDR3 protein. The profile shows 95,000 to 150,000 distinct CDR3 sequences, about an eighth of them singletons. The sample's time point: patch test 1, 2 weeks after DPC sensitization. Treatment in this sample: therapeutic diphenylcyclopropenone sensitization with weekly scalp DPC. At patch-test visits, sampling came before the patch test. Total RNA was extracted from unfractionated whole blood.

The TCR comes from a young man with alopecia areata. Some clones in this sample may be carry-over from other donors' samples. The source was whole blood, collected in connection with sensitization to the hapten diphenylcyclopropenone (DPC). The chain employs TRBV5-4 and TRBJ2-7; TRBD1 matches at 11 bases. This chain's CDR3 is CASSQTGTGGTYEQYF. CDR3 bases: TGTGCCAGCAGCCAAACCGGGACAGGGGGGACCTACGAGCAGTACTTC.